The clone carrying this T cell receptor (beta chain) is categorized as medium-sized. This specimen belongs to a study of blood T cell repertoires in COVID-19. Produced via immunoSEQ multiplex PCR; TCRdb's table is partial and in-frame only. There are 250,000 to 350,000 clones in the sample; roughly 90% occur only once, and roughly 2.3% lies in the top ten. It was during active infection that Seattle patients were enrolled and then longitudinally followed. The material sequenced was peripheral blood. This receptor was identified in a woman aged 25 to 45 with COVID-19, enrolled during active disease.

CDR3 amino acids: CASSRPGPNYGYTF. CDR3 nucleotides: TGTGCCAGCAGCCGTCCGGGTCCCAACTATGGCTACACCTTC. The chain uses TRBV7-9 and TRBJ1-2; no definite D call. Germline CDR1 reads SEHNR; CDR2 reads FQNEAQ (reference sequence). The CDR3 is 14 amino acids. V shed 5 bases and J shed 2 bases, with 12 bases lying between them.